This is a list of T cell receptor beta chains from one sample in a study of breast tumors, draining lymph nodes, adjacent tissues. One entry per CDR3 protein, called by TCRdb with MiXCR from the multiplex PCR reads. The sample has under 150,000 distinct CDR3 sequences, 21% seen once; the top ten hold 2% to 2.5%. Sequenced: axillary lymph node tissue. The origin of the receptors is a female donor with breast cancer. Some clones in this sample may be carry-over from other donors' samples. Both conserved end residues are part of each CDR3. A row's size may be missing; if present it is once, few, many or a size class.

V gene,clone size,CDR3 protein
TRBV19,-,CASSPDRGMNTEAFF
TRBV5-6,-,CASSSEQGPNTEAFF
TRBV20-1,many,CSAPGTSGTWEQYF
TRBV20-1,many,CSARVSGYGYTF
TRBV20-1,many,CSARDKTSYNEQFF
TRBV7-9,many,CASSPTEGYTF
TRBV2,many,CASRPGQGFGELFF
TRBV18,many,CASSPYRLGEQFF
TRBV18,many,CASSSQTGGEQYF
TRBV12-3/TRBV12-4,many,CASSLGRTQYF
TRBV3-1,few,CASSHFILRGHQETQYF
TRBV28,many,CASSLFVGSPSNQPQHF
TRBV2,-,CASKPLEGGFSNQPQHF
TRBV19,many,CASARGAGNNSPLHF
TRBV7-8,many,CASGGRSSGNTIYF
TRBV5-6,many,CASSLGREGTQYF
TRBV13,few,CASRLSTDTQYF
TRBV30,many,CAWRDKAAYEQYF
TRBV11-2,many,CASSAYTGAYERYF
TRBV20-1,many,CSASRTSGRPDTQYF
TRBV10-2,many,CASRKTGTANTGELFF
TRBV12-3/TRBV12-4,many,CASSLRGFGYTF
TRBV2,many,CASSESGTSTDTQYF
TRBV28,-,CASRWDNAQETQYF
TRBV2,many,CASSEMTAEGYTF
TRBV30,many,CAWSEGAEGYTF
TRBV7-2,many,CASSSRQGATDTQYF
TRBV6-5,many,CASRRQGVEKLFF
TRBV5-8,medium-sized,CASSPGQGGTDTQYF
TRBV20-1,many,CSAEGRVGEQYF
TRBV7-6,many,CASTKQPGQEDNEQFF
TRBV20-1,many,CSAGEGAHNSPLHF
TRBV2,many,CASSGVQQFF
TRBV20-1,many,CSARGDEQYF
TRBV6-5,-,CASSSRGPGLQPQHF
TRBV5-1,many,CASSKDGQGNQPQHF
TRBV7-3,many,CASSPNSGTAPDTQYF
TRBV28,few,CASSSKPRVDTQYF
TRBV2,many,CASKIGGISSYEQYF
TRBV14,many,CASSQAEVLPGGTGELFF
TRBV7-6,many,CASSLATHSGRSKGNEQFF
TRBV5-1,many,CASSPRAVFEQYF
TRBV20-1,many,CSASLYNYGYTF
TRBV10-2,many,CASSELGQGRDYEQYF
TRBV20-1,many,CSAREGGGGPYSNQPQHF
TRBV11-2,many,CASSIMGLDLNNEQFF
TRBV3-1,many,CASSPLIYGRTQETQYF
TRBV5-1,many,CASSLVGEDEQFF